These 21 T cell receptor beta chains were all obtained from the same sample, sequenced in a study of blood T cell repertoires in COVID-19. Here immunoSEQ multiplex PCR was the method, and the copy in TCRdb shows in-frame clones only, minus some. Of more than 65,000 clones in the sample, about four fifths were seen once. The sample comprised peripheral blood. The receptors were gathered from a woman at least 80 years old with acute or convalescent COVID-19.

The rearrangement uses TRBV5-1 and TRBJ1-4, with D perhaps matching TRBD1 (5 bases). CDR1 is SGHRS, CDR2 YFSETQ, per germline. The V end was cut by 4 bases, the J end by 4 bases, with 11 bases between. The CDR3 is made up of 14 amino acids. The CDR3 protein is CASSEVGGNEKLFF. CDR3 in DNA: TGCGCCAGCAGCGAGGTCGGGGGTAATGAAAAACTGTTTTTT.

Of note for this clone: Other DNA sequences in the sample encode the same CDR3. CDR3 coding DNA: TGTGCCAGCTCACCTCAGGGTTTGAACACTGAAGCTTTCTTT. Amino acid sequence: CASSPQGLNTEAFF. This chain connects TRBV18 to TRBJ1-1, with D possibly matching TRBD1 (5 bases). V lost 3 bases, J lost 0 bases, and 8 bases lay in between. CDR1 is KGHSH, CDR2 LQKENI, per germline. The CDR3 covers 14 residues.

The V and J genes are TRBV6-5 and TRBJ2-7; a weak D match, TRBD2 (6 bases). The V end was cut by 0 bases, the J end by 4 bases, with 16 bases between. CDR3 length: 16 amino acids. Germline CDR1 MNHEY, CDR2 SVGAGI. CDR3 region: CASSYSRGAPIYEQYF. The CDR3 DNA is TGTGCCAGCAGTTACTCGCGCGGGGCACCGATTTACGAGCAGTACTTC.

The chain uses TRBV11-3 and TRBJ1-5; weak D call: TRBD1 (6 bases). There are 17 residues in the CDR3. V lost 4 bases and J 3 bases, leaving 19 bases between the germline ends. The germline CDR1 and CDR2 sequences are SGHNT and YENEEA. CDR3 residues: CASSSWTVPMVNQPQHF. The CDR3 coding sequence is TGTGCCAGCAGCTCTTGGACAGTGCCCATGGTCAATCAGCCCCAGCATTTT.

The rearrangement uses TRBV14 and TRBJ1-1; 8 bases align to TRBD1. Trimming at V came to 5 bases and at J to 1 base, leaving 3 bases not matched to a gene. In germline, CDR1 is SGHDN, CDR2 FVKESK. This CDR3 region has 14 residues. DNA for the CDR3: TGTGCCAGCAGCTTTGACAGGGGGAACACTGAAGCTTTCTTT. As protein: CASSFDRGNTEAFF. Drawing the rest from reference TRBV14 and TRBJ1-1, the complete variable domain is EAGVTQFPSHSVIEKGQTVTLRCDPISGHDNLYWYRRVMGKEIKFLLHFVKESKQDESGMPNNRFLAERTGGTYSTLKVQPAELEDSGVYFCASSFDRGNTEAFFGQGTRLTVV.

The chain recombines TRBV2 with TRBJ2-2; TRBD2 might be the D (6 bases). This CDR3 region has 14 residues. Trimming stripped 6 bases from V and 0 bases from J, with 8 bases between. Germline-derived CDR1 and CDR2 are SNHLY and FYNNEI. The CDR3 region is CASRVAANTGELFF. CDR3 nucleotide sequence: TGTGCCAGCAGGGTAGCGGCGAACACCGGGGAGCTGTTTTTT.

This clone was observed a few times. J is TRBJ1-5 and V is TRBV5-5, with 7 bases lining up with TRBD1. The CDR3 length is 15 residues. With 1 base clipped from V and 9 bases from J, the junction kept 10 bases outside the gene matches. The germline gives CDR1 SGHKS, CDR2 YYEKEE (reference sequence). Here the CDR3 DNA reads TGTGCCAGCAGCTTGTTTGACAGGGATGAGCGGCCCCAGCATTTT. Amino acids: CASSLFDRDERPQHF.

For the CDR3, the DNA is TGTGCCAGCAGTGAGGGTCCAGCCGGGGGGTTCAACGAGCAGTACTTC. Translating gives CASSEGPAGGFNEQYF. The rearrangement links TRBV25-1 to TRBJ2-7; 7 nucleotides match TRBD2. J lost 5 bases, V lost 3 bases, and 13 bases had no gene match. Germline assignment: CDR1 MGHDK and CDR2 SYGVNS. This CDR3 spans 16 amino acids.

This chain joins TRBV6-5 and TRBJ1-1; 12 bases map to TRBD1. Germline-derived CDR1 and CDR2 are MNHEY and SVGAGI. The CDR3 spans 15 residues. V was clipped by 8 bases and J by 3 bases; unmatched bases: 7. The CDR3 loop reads CASWDRGRRDTEAFF. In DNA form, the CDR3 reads TGTGCCAGCTGGGACAGGGGGCGGAGGGACACTGAAGCTTTCTTT.

The CDR3 loop reads CASSHGGGELFF. CDR3 DNA: TGTGCCAGTAGTCACGGGGGCGGGGAGCTGTTTTTT. The V and J genes are TRBV19 and TRBJ2-2, with D maybe TRBD2 (6 bases). The CDR3 covers 12 residues. With 5 bases removed from V and 7 bases from J, the gap between germline ends came to 8 bases. Germline values: CDR1 LNHDA, CDR2 SQIVND (reference sequence).

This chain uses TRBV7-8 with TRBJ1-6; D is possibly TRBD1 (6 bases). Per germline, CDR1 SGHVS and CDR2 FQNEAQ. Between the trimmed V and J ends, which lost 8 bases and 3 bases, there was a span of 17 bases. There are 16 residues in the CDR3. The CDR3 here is CASLNLGDNYNSPLHF. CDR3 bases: TGTGCCAGCCTAAACCTTGGGGACAACTATAATTCACCCCTCCACTTT.

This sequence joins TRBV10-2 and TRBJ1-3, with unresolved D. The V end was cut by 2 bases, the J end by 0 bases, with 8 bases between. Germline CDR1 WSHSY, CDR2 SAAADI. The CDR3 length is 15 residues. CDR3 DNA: TGCGCCAGCAGTGAGGCAGGATACTCTGGAAACACCATATATTTT. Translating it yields CASSEAGYSGNTIYF.

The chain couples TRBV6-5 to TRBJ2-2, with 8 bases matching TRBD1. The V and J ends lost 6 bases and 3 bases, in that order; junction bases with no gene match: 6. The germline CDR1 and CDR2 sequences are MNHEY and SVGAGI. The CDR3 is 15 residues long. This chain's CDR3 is CASSKTGAHTGELFF. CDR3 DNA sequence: TGTGCCAGCAGCAAGACAGGGGCCCACACCGGGGAGCTGTTTTTT.

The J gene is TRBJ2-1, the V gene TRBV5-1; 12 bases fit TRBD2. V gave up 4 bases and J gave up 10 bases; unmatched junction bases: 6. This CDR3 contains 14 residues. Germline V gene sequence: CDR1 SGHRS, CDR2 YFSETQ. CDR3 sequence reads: CASSRTSGEQEQFF. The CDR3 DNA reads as TGCGCCAGCAGCCGGACTAGCGGGGAACAGGAGCAGTTCTTC. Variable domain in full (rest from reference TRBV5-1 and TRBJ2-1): KAGVTQTPRYLIKTRGQQVTLSCSPISGHRSVSWYQQTPGQGLQFLFEYFSETQRNKGNFPGRFSGRQFSNSRSEMNVSTLELGDSALYLCASSRTSGEQEQFFGPGTRLTVL.

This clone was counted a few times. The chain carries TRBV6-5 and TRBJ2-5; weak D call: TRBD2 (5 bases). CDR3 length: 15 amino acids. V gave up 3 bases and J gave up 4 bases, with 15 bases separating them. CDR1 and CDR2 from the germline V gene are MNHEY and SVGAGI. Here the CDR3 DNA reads TGTGCCAGCAGTTATTCCGGGCCTGGAGGAGAGACCCAGTACTTC. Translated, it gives CASSYSGPGGETQYF.

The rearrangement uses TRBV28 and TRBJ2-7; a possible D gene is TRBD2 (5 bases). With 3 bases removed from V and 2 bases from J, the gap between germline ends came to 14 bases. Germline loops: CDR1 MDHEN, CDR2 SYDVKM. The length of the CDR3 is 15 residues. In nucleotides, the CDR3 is TGTGCCAGCAGTTTGCTGAGGGAACCCACCTACGAGCAGTACTTC. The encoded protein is CASSLLREPTYEQYF. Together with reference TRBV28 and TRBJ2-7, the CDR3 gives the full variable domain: DVKVTQSSRYLVKRTGEKVFLECVQDMDHENMFWYRQDPGLGLRLIYFSYDVKMKEKGDIPEGYSVSREKKERFSLILESASTNQTSMYLCASSLLREPTYEQYFGPGTRLTVT.

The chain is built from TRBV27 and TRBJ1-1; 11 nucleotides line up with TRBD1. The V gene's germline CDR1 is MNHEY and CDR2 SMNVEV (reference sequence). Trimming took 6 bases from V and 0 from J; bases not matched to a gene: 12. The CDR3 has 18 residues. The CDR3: CASRGQGVVSRVNTEAFF. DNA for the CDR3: TGTGCCAGCAGGGGACAGGGGGTCGTTTCCCGGGTGAACACTGAAGCTTTCTTT.

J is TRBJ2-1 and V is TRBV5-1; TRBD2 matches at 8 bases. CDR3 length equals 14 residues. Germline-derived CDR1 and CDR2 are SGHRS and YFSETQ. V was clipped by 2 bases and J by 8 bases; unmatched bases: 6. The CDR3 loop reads CASSFSGARDEQFF. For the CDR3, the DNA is TGCGCCAGCAGCTTTAGCGGGGCTCGGGATGAGCAGTTCTTC.

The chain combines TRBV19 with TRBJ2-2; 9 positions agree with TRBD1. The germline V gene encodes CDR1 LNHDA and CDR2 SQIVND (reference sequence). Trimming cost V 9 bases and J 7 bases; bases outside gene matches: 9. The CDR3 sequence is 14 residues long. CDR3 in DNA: TGTGCCAGCATCCCTGGACAGGGGATCGGGGAGCTGTTTTTT. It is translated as CASIPGQGIGELFF.

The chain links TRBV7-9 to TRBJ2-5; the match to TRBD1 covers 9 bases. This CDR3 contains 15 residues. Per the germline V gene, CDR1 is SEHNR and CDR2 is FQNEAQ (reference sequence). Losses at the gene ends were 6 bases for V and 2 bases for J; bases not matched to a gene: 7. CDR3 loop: CASSSRQGVQETQYF. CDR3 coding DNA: TGTGCCAGCAGTTCTCGACAGGGGGTACAAGAGACCCAGTACTTC.

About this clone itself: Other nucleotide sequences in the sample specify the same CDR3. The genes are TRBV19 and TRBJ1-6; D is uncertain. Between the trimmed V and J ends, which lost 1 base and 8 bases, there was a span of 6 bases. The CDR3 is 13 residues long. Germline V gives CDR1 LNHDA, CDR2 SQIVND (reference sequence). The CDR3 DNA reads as TGTGCCAGTAGTATAGGTGCGGATTCACCCCTCCACTTT. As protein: CASSIGADSPLHF.